This TCR beta chain emerged from a study of T cells after yellow fever vaccination. The study, taken as a whole, reports: Contaminants from the bulk population, in the form of abundant clonotypes, could be found in FACS-sorted repertoires. Once the booster was given, most primary-vaccination clones reappeared, at just over 95% for CD4 and approximately 88% for CD8.

V trimming: 6 bases; J trimming: 2 bases; junction bases outside the gene matches: 6. Germline-derived CDR1 and CDR2 are SGHTA and FQGTGA. This CDR3 has 15 residues. This clonotype was recorded many times. The target antigen is unknown. 5'RACE template switching generated TCR cDNA, adding a universal primer site and UMIs. TCRdb itself ran the 5' RACE reads through MiXCR, one entry per CDR3 protein. The sample gives 50,000 or so distinct CDR3 sequences, more than 5.5% of which show up once; about 40% is in the top ten. Here the sequenced sample was CD8+ T cells sorted from PBMCs, taken on the day of the first yellow fever vaccination. This chain joins TRBV7-3 and TRBJ2-3; 9 bases align to TRBD2. This receptor was taken from a man aged 18-30 years who received the YFV17D yellow fever vaccine. The CDR3 DNA follows: TGTGCCAGCAGACGGACTAGCGCAAACACAGATACGCAGTATTTT. Translation gives CASRRTSANTDTQYF.